The 9 T cell receptor beta chains reported below all come from one sample, sequenced in a study of cytomegalovirus exposure and HLA in healthy donors. PCR employed 60 Vbeta and 13 Jbeta primers. Libraries were prepared by immunoSEQ multiplex PCR; TCRdb keeps only in-frame clonotypes and omits some of them. Seen here are more than 130,000 clones, over 70% observed once, and the top ten hold under 7.5%. Sequenced sample: PBMCs. Every receptor here comes from a man between 40 and 49 years old in good health and CMV-seropositive.

The chain links TRBV10-3 to TRBJ2-1; 8 bases map to TRBD2. CDR1 and CDR2 (germline): ENHRY, SYGVKD. This CDR3 spans 16 amino acids. V trimming: 8 bases; J trimming: 8 bases; junction bases outside the gene matches: 17. The CDR3 reads CAIREGTLPPWDEQFF. The CDR3 nucleotides are TGTGCCATCCGGGAGGGGACCCTACCCCCTTGGGATGAGCAGTTCTTC.

This sequence joins TRBV7-6 and TRBJ1-1, with 7 bases aligning to TRBD1. This CDR3 has 13 residues. Looked up from germline, CDR1 is SGHVS and CDR2 is FNYEAQ. V lost 5 bases, J lost 11 bases, and 11 bases stayed unmatched. CDR3 sequence reads: CASSLRQGKEAFF. The CDR3 DNA follows: TGTGCCAGCAGCCTTCGACAGGGCAAAGAGGCTTTCTTT.

V usage is TRBV2 and J usage is TRBJ2-1, with D unresolved. Trimming stripped 7 bases from V and 5 bases from J, with 12 bases between. The germline CDR1 and CDR2 sequences are SNHLY and FYNNEI. CDR3 length equals 13 residues. The CDR3 is CASTPQVHNEQFF. The CDR3 region has the DNA TGTGCCAGCACCCCCCAGGTTCACAATGAGCAGTTCTTC.

The chain recombines TRBV4-1 with TRBJ2-7; 9 bases map to TRBD2. The length of the CDR3 is 18 residues. Germline assignment: CDR1 MGHRA and CDR2 YSYEKL. V lost 1 base, J lost 1 base, and 11 bases stayed unmatched. The CDR3 spells CASSQALGLAGRSYEQYF. CDR3 nucleotides: TGCGCCAGCAGCCAAGCCCTGGGGCTAGCGGGAAGGTCCTACGAGCAGTACTTC.

This clone was found a few times. The chain couples TRBV6-5 to TRBJ2-3; TRBD2 matches 9 bases. This CDR3 is built from 15 residues. The ends lost 6 bases at V and 4 bases at J; junction bases unmatched: 8. Germline V gene lookup returns CDR1 MNHEY and CDR2 SVGAGI. The CDR3 DNA sequence: TGTGCCAGCAGCGCCGCGGGGGGGTTCCCAGATACGCAGTATTTT. Protein product: CASSAAGGFPDTQYF.

This sequence joins TRBV5-1 and TRBJ2-7; the D gene is possibly TRBD1 (5 bases). The germline V gene has CDR1 SGHRS and CDR2 YFSETQ. The CDR3 sequence is 14 residues long. V was cut by 4 bases and J by 3 bases, with 14 bases left in between. CDR3 sequence reads: CASSALGHSYEQYF. Written as DNA, the CDR3 is TGCGCCAGCAGCGCCCTAGGACACAGCTACGAGCAGTACTTC.

V and J are TRBV11-2 and TRBJ2-7, with TRBD1 as a possible D gene (5 bases). The CDR3 is made up of 15 amino acids. Trimming left V 2 bases short and J 0 bases short, with 11 bases between. Germline CDR1 is SGHAT and CDR2 is FQNNGV. The CDR3 region is CASSLPGYFSYEQYF. CDR3 DNA: TGTGCCAGCAGCTTACCAGGGTACTTCTCCTACGAGCAGTACTTC.

This clone was counted once. V gene TRBV27 combines with J gene TRBJ1-1; D is possibly TRBD1 (5 bases). Germline values: CDR1 MNHEY, CDR2 SMNVEV (reference sequence). With 3 bases removed from V and 0 bases from J, the gap between germline ends came to 8 bases. The length of the CDR3 is 14 residues. In DNA, the CDR3 is TGTGCCAGCAGTTTCGGACACCTGAACACTGAAGCTTTCTTT. This encodes CASSFGHLNTEAFF.

This clone was seen once. The V call is TRBV9, the J call TRBJ1-5; the D gene is possibly TRBD1 (6 bases). Germline V gene sequence: CDR1 SGDLS, CDR2 YYNGEE. Deletions cut 0 bases from V and 3 bases from J, with 13 bases between. The CDR3 totals 16 residues. In nucleotides, the CDR3 is TGTGCCAGCAGCGTAGACCCCGGGACAACCAATCAGCCCCAGCATTTT. It specifies CASSVDPGTTNQPQHF. Drawing the rest from reference TRBV9 and TRBJ1-5, the complete variable domain is DSGVTQTPKHLITATGQRVTLRCSPRSGDLSVYWYQQSLDQGLQFLIQYYNGEERAKGNILERFSAQQFPDLHSELNLSSLELGDSALYFCASSVDPGTTNQPQHFGDGTRLSIL.